This entry concerns a single T cell receptor (beta chain). Its cognate antigen is unknown. cDNA was made from approximately 500 ng RNA using alpha and beta constant primers. Using multiplexing indices, alpha and beta chain libraries were generated apart by chain-specific third strand synthesis. MiXCR was run by TCRdb on the 5' RACE reads, yielding one entry per CDR3 protein. The sample has thousands of distinct CDR3 sequences; around 8.7% are singletons. V was pared by 5 bases and J by 2 bases, with 6 bases of the junction left unmatched. This CDR3 contains 15 residues. CDR1 and CDR2 (germline): LNHDA, SQIVND (reference sequence). Roughly three months, about 14 weeks, into antiretroviral therapy, follow-up blood was collected. No cell fractionation was done, so the repertoire covers all unsorted peripheral blood T cells. This sample was included in a study of HIV-infected patients and healthy controls.

Study outcomes and limitations: HIV-infected patients shared fewer CDR3 sequences between individuals than healthy controls.

The receptor was isolated from an adult with HIV infection. V is TRBV19 and J is TRBJ1-5; 7 bases map to TRBD1. The source material was blood, sampled during antiretroviral therapy. DNA for the CDR3: TGTGCCAGTAGTTTGGCCCAGGGGGGCAATCAGCCCCAGCATTTT. Its translation is CASSLAQGGNQPQHF.